A selection of T cell receptor beta chains follows, all from one sample in a study of beta chain features in type 1 diabetes. TCRdb keeps only in-frame clones here, not all; method: immunoSEQ multiplex PCR. The sample yields a few hundred thousand clones, approximately 15% seen once. The specimen sequenced was naive CD4+ T cells from blood. Receptor source: a woman between 18 and 29 years old with type 1 diabetes. The CDR3 runs from the conserved cysteine through the conserved F or W. D genes are given only for firm matches. Only some rows state a clone size, as once, few, many or a class for expanded clones.

cdr3_aa: CASRSGGFYEQYF; cdr3_nt: TGTGCCAGCAGATCGGGGGGCTTCTACGAGCAGTACTTC; v_call: TRBV28; j_call: TRBJ2-7; clone_size: few; d_call: .
cdr3_aa: CASSLVSSGNNEQYF; cdr3_nt: TGCGCCAGCAGCTTGGTTTCTAGCGGGAACAACGAGCAGTACTTC; v_call: TRBV5-1; j_call: TRBJ2-7; clone_size: .; d_call: TRBD2
cdr3_aa: CASSPEFTSGSPDTQYF; cdr3_nt: TGTGCCAGCTCACCCGAATTTACTAGCGGGAGCCCAGATACGCAGTATTTT; v_call: TRBV18; j_call: TRBJ2-3; clone_size: few; d_call: TRBD2
cdr3_aa: CASSTAKREGLRNNEQFF; cdr3_nt: TGTGCCAGCAGCACGGCCAAGCGGGAGGGACTTAGGAACAATGAGCAGTTCTTC; v_call: TRBV5-4; j_call: TRBJ2-1; clone_size: few; d_call: TRBD2
cdr3_aa: CASRPGLAPGDEQFF; cdr3_nt: TGTGCCAGCAGACCCGGACTAGCCCCAGGCGATGAGCAGTTCTTC; v_call: TRBV9; j_call: TRBJ2-1; clone_size: .; d_call: TRBD2
cdr3_aa: CASSLQAAYNEQFF; cdr3_nt: TGTGCCAGCAGCCTACAGGCAGCCTACAATGAGCAGTTCTTC; v_call: TRBV7-3; j_call: TRBJ2-1; clone_size: .; d_call: .
cdr3_aa: CASSPGQGSNQPQHF; cdr3_nt: TGTGCCAGCAGCCCGGGACAGGGGAGCAATCAGCCCCAGCATTTT; v_call: TRBV11-3; j_call: TRBJ1-5; clone_size: few; d_call: TRBD1
cdr3_aa: CASSQGWRAPYNEQFF; cdr3_nt: TGTGCCAGCAGCCAAGGGTGGAGGGCCCCCTACAATGAGCAGTTCTTC; v_call: TRBV2; j_call: TRBJ2-1; clone_size: few; d_call: .
cdr3_aa: CASSLGANTEAFF; cdr3_nt: TGTGCCAGCAGTCTGGGGGCGAACACTGAAGCTTTCTTT; v_call: TRBV25-1; j_call: TRBJ1-1; clone_size: few; d_call: .
cdr3_aa: CASSARGSGYQPQHF; cdr3_nt: TGTGCCAGCAGCGCCCGGGGCAGCGGGTACCAGCCCCAGCATTTT; v_call: TRBV5-8; j_call: TRBJ1-5; clone_size: few; d_call: .
cdr3_aa: CASSFIAGVEEQFF; cdr3_nt: TGTGCCAGCAGCTTTATAGCGGGAGTTGAAGAGCAGTTCTTC; v_call: TRBV7-3; j_call: TRBJ2-1; clone_size: .; d_call: TRBD2
cdr3_aa: CAWSPGGGKKHTQYF; cdr3_nt: TGTGCCTGGAGTCCCGGGGGAGGGAAGAAGCATACGCAGTATTTT; v_call: TRBV30; j_call: TRBJ2-3; clone_size: few; d_call: TRBD2
cdr3_aa: CASSDLTGTGGAYEQYF; cdr3_nt: TGCGCCAGCAGCGACCTGACCGGGACAGGGGGCGCCTACGAGCAGTACTTC; v_call: TRBV5-1; j_call: TRBJ2-7; clone_size: few; d_call: TRBD1
cdr3_aa: CAWSGGRGGSYEQYF; cdr3_nt: TGTGCCTGGAGTGGCGGGAGGGGTGGCTCCTACGAGCAGTACTTC; v_call: TRBV30; j_call: TRBJ2-7; clone_size: .; d_call: TRBD2
cdr3_aa: CAWSVSRGTGELFF; cdr3_nt: TGTGCCTGGAGCGTCAGCCGAGGCACCGGGGAGCTGTTTTTT; v_call: TRBV30; j_call: TRBJ2-2; clone_size: few; d_call: .
cdr3_aa: CASSLSDWEETQYF; cdr3_nt: TGTGCCAGCAGCTTAAGTGACTGGGAAGAGACCCAGTACTTC; v_call: TRBV7-8; j_call: TRBJ2-5; clone_size: few; d_call: .
cdr3_aa: CASSLALPGQGPYTF; cdr3_nt: TGTGCCAGCAGCTTAGCTCTACCGGGACAGGGGCCCTACACCTTC; v_call: TRBV11-2; j_call: TRBJ1-2; clone_size: few; d_call: TRBD1
cdr3_aa: CASSQETHGGNIQYF; cdr3_nt: TGTGCCAGCAGCCAAGAGACGCATGGAGGAAACATTCAGTACTTC; v_call: TRBV4-2; j_call: TRBJ2-4; clone_size: many; d_call: .
cdr3_aa: CASSALTGVLEAFF; cdr3_nt: TGTGCCAGCAGCGCCTTGACAGGAGTCCTTGAAGCTTTCTTT; v_call: TRBV5-6; j_call: TRBJ1-1; clone_size: .; d_call: .
cdr3_aa: CASSVGAIYTDTQYF; cdr3_nt: TGTGCCAGCAGCGTAGGGGCTATTTACACAGATACGCAGTATTTT; v_call: TRBV9; j_call: TRBJ2-3; clone_size: few; d_call: .
cdr3_aa: CASSPPGQETQYF; cdr3_nt: TGTGCCAGCTCACCCCCGGGCCAAGAGACCCAGTACTTC; v_call: TRBV18; j_call: TRBJ2-5; clone_size: .; d_call: .
cdr3_aa: CASSPIRAGNGIQYF; cdr3_nt: TGTGCCAGCTCACCGATCCGGGCCGGGAATGGCATTCAGTACTTC; v_call: TRBV18; j_call: TRBJ2-4; clone_size: few; d_call: .
cdr3_aa: CASSPSGGLSYEQYF; cdr3_nt: TGTGCCAGCAGCCCCAGTGGGGGCCTCTCCTACGAGCAGTACTTC; v_call: TRBV7-2; j_call: TRBJ2-7; clone_size: few; d_call: .
cdr3_aa: CAWGPLQGYANTIYF; cdr3_nt: TGTGCCTGGGGACCTCTACAGGGTTATGCAAACACCATATATTTT; v_call: TRBV30; j_call: TRBJ1-3; clone_size: .; d_call: .